This TCR beta chain originates from a study of beta chain features in type 1 diabetes. This clone was observed a few times. As yet, its antigen is unknown. CDR3 length: 13 amino acids. Trimming removed 6 bases from V and 4 bases from J, with 12 bases in between. The germline V gene encodes CDR1 MNHNY and CDR2 SVGAGI (reference sequence). Notes on the study in general: High-TCR-expressing cells could be over-represented by cDNA sequencing.

The study reverse transcribed the entire isolated RNA, so it sequenced expressed TCRB transcripts. Sequenced by immunoSEQ multiplex PCR; TCRdb stores in-frame clones only, minus some. This table has a few hundred thousand clones, more than 9% appearing once. Sequencing was carried out using naive CD4+ T cells from blood. The rearrangement uses TRBV6-6 and TRBJ2-5; weak D call: TRBD2 (7 bases). The sequence was collected from a woman under 30 in good health. The CDR3 protein is CASSRGAGETQYF. CDR3 in DNA: TGTGCCAGCAGCCGGGGGGCCGGAGAGACCCAGTACTTC.